The 4 T cell receptor beta chains below come from one sample, sequenced in a study of beta chain features in type 1 diabetes. Sequenced material consisted of expressed TCRB transcripts (all of the isolated RNA was reverse transcribed). Here immunoSEQ multiplex PCR was the method, and the copy in TCRdb shows in-frame clones only, minus some. Of hundreds of thousands of clones in the sample, roughly 15% were seen once. Antigens for these TCRs are unknown. Regarding the study as a whole: For Type 1 diabetes patients, all four CD4+ subsets carried TCRB CDR3s that were moderately but significantly shorter.

Sequenced input: naive CD4+ T cells from blood. Receptors originate from a man between 18 and 35 years old with type 1 diabetes.

For the CDR3, the DNA is TGTGCCAGCTCACCTCAGGGGTTCAGAGATACGCAGTATTTT. This encodes CASSPQGFRDTQYF. The chain is built from TRBV18 and TRBJ2-3; tentatively, D is TRBD1 (6 bases). From germline, CDR1 is KGHSH and CDR2 LQKENI. The CDR3 spans 14 residues. V dropped 3 bases and J dropped 5 bases, with 12 bases sitting between them. Supplemented by reference TRBV18 and TRBJ2-3, the full variable domain reads NAGVMQNPRHLVRRRGQEARLRCSPMKGHSHVYWYRQLPEEGLKFMVYLQKENIIDESGMPKERFSAEFPKEGPSILRIQQVVRGDSAAYFCASSPQGFRDTQYFGPGTRLTVL.

This clone turned up a few times. The chain employs TRBV30 and TRBJ1-2; D is perhaps TRBD1 (6 bases). Between the trimmed V and J ends, which lost 5 bases and 5 bases, there was a span of 18 bases. This CDR3 is built from 14 residues. Germline-derived CDR1 and CDR2 are GTSNPN and SVGIG (reference sequence). The CDR3 DNA reads TGTGCCTGGGGCGGGGGGCAGAAATTATATGGCTACACCTTC. It codes for CAWGGGQKLYGYTF. Full variable domain (remainder filled in from reference TRBV30 and TRBJ1-2): SQTIHQWPATLVQPVGSPLSLECTVEGTSNPNLYWYRQAAGRGLQLLFYSVGIGQISSEVPQNLSASRPQDRQFILSSKKLLLSDSGFYLCAWGGGQKLYGYTFGSGTRLTVV.

The chain links TRBV5-1 to TRBJ2-7; D ambiguous. CDR1 and CDR2 (germline): SGHRS, YFSETQ. The CDR3 is made up of 14 amino acids. V dropped 8 bases and J dropped 2 bases, with 17 bases sitting between them. For the CDR3, the DNA is TGCGCCAGTTCGTCTGACACGCTTCCCTACGAGCAGTACTTC. Protein: CASSSDTLPYEQYF.

This clone was recorded a few times. V is TRBV29-1 and J is TRBJ2-7; D perhaps matches TRBD1 (5 bases). CDR1 SQVTM and CDR2 ANQGSEA come from the germline V gene. Trimming pared 2 bases from V and 5 bases from J, leaving 13 bases between. The CDR3 has 13 residues. The CDR3 region has the DNA TGCAGCGTTGAAAGCCAGGGAATCGACGAGCAGTACTTC. This sequence encodes CSVESQGIDEQYF.